This T cell receptor (beta chain) was recorded in a study of T cell changes during pregnancy in multiple sclerosis. The CDR3 consists of 16 residues. V trimming: 2 bases; J trimming: 4 bases; junction bases outside the gene matches: 2. Germline-derived CDR1 and CDR2 are MNHNY and SVGAGI (reference sequence). Assay: immunoSEQ multiplex PCR; the TCRdb copy retains only in-frame clones and omits some. The data show over 60,000 clones, roughly 93% seen once. V gene TRBV6-6 combines with J gene TRBJ2-3; 14 nucleotides agree with TRBD2. This TCR was recovered from a female donor with multiple sclerosis, enrolled in a pregnancy study. Sample: peripheral blood, taken in the first trimester of pregnancy. DNA of the CDR3: TGTGCCAGCAGTTACGGGACTAGCGGGGGTGCAGATACGCAGTATTTT. Encoded protein: CASSYGTSGGADTQYF.